This T cell receptor (beta chain) was captured in a study of human T cells and chemical hapten exposure. For the study at large: Throughout the approximately 25-week study, diphenylcyclopropenone was applied weekly to the patients' scalps. Women made up most patients, who had alopecia areata, totalis or universalis.

V lost 0 bases to trimming and J lost 7 bases, with 3 bases between them. This CDR3 has 11 residues. CDR1 LGHDT and CDR2 YNNKEL come from the germline V gene (reference sequence). A single record per CDR3 protein comes from TCRdb applying MiXCR to the RACE reads. The profile shows more than 70,000 distinct CDR3 sequences, 10% to 15% of them singletons. As to time point: patch test 1, 2 weeks after DPC sensitization. Treatment described: therapeutic diphenylcyclopropenone sensitization with weekly scalp DPC. The sample was whole blood, taken in connection with sensitization to the hapten diphenylcyclopropenone (DPC). The chain recombines TRBV3-1 with TRBJ1-2; no clear D. The TCR sequence derives from a woman in her fifties or sixties with alopecia areata. Some clones in this sample may be carry-over from other donors' samples. The CDR3, as DNA: TGTGCCAGCAGCCAAGAGGCTGGCTACACCTTC. The encoded protein is CASSQEAGYTF.